A selection of T cell receptor beta chains follows, all from one sample in a study of response to subunit inactivated influenza vaccine. In TCRdb, the RT-PCR reads were re-called with MiXCR into one record per CDR3 protein. In the table there are roughly 500,000 distinct CDR3 sequences, approximately 15% of which are singletons. The sequenced sample was CD4+ T cells sorted from PBMCs, obtained less than 25 months after vaccination. The origin of the receptors is a man aged 50-75 years who received an inactivated influenza vaccine. CDR3s include the opening cysteine and the closing phenylalanine or tryptophan. The D gene is left open where the match is weak. Only part of the rows carry a size: once, few, many, or a class if the clone is expanded.

V gene	clone size	D gene	J gene	CDR3 protein	CDR3 DNA
TRBV19	-	TRBD1	TRBJ2-5	CASSMGTGGETQYF	TGTGCCAGTAGTATGGGGACAGGGGGCGAGACCCAGTACTTC
TRBV29-1	-	TRBD2	TRBJ2-3	CSVSGLFDPDTQYF	TGCAGCGTTTCGGGACTATTCGACCCAGATACGCAGTATTTT
TRBV12-3/TRBV12-4	few	-	TRBJ1-1	CASNLQGGTEAFF	TGTGCCAGCAATCTACAGGGAGGGACTGAAGCTTTCTTT
TRBV9	-	-	TRBJ2-3	CASSSEALRSSSTDTQYF	TGTGCCAGCAGCTCAGAGGCCCTACGGAGCTCTAGCACAGATACGCAGTATTTT
TRBV9	-	TRBD1	TRBJ1-2	CASSVGQGGFYGYTF	TGTGCCAGCAGTGTCGGACAGGGGGGATTTTATGGCTACACCTTC
TRBV20-1	-	TRBD2	TRBJ2-4	CSARSGTSANIQYF	TGCAGTGCTAGGAGTGGGACTAGCGCAAACATTCAGTACTTC
TRBV5-1	few	TRBD1	TRBJ2-7	CASAPDRYPYEQYF	TGCGCCAGCGCCCCGGACAGGTATCCCTACGAGCAGTACTTC
TRBV7-2	-	-	TRBJ1-5	CASSVTVTQPQHF	TGTGCCAGCAGCGTCACAGTAACCCAGCCCCAGCATTTT
TRBV7-2	many	TRBD1	TRBJ1-2	CASSPQTGQGAGYTF	TGTGCCAGCAGCCCTCAAACGGGACAGGGGGCGGGCTACACCTTC
TRBV5-5	-	-	TRBJ2-6	CASSFFRDLSGANVLTF	TGTGCCAGCAGCTTCTTTCGGGATCTCTCTGGGGCCAACGTCCTGACTTTC
TRBV20-1	few	-	TRBJ2-1	CSASLMGLRANEQFF	TGCAGTGCTAGCTTGATGGGGCTCCGAGCTAATGAGCAGTTCTTC
TRBV11-2	few	-	TRBJ1-6	CASSSQGNSPLHF	TGTGCCAGCAGCTCTCAGGGGAATTCACCCCTCCACTTT
TRBV20-1	-	-	TRBJ1-4	CSARDSLRNNEKLFF	TGCAGTGCTAGGGACAGTCTCCGCAATAATGAAAAACTGTTTTTT